This TCR beta chain was sequenced for a study of early T cells in non-severe SARS-CoV-2 infection (dated by TCRdb to the early 2020s). Concerning the study at large: Because TCR sequencing was done on bulk RNA from unsorted whole blood, the alpha and beta chains could not be paired. Here is what the overall study found, with its caveats: Matching against VDJdb was skewed toward anti-spike CD8 responses, likely underestimated virus-specific expansions, and missed private and CD4 specificities.

Library preparation was by 5' RACE. Instrument used: NextSeq 500. Unique molecular identifiers were attached to individual cDNA molecules in the TCR library protocol so that sequencing error and PCR bias could be corrected. TCR alpha and beta chains were both sequenced, and the abundances of alpha and beta sequences in each sample were closely correlated with each other. The authors processed their data as follows. Decombinator V4 was used to annotate the V gene, J gene and CDR3 of the TCR sequences. Expanded TCRs were defined as changing significantly between any two time points under a Poisson model with p below 0.0001. TCR abundances were normalised to the total number of TCRs sequenced in each sample and reported as counts per million. TRAV1-2 paired with TRAJ12, TRAJ20 or TRAJ33 defined MAIT TCRs, while TRAV10 paired with TRAJ18 defined iNKT TCRs. VDJdb, accessed on 1 November 2021, was searched for TCRs annotated for CMV, EBV and SARS-CoV-2, and TCRs annotated for more than one antigen were excluded. TCRdb took the public reads, trimmed them with fastp at Q25, ran MiXCR for clone calling and kept in-frame beta chains. Rows merge per CDR3 protein into single entries with the most common DNA and genes. TCRdb, not the original authors, processed these V and J calls. For this sample there are about 110,000 distinct CDR3 sequences; roughly 12% appear just once. The ten largest clonotypes hold 3.5% to 4% of the sample.

V lost 2 bases and J lost 4 bases; the stretch between them is 8 bases long. The CDR3, cysteine through phenylalanine, is 14 amino acids long. Only the CDR3 part of the read is kept: 42 bases, read in frame from the first base. Taken from the germline V gene, the CDR1 and CDR2 loops are MGHDK and SYGVNS. This clonotype has a handful of counts. Its specific antigen is unknown. Per-nucleotide qualities are absent, and no much larger clonotype sits a single base away. A case-control design nested within a healthcare worker cohort in London, UK, was used, with weekly nasopharyngeal swab PCR tests and blood sampling performed. Between 23 and 31 March 2020, the week of the UK lockdown, healthcare workers were enrolled and then followed up weekly for as long as 16 weeks.

This clonotype was sampled from an adult who was a healthcare worker with PCR-confirmed SARS-CoV-2 infection or an uninfected control (not recorded which). The rearranged chain carries TRBV25-1 and TRBJ2-2; no D gene can be assigned with confidence. The sample here was whole blood, taken at baseline. This receptor carries the CDR3 CASSERDFTGELFF. The DNA sequence reads TGTGCCAGCAGTGAAAGAGACTTCACCGGGGAGCTGTTTTTT.